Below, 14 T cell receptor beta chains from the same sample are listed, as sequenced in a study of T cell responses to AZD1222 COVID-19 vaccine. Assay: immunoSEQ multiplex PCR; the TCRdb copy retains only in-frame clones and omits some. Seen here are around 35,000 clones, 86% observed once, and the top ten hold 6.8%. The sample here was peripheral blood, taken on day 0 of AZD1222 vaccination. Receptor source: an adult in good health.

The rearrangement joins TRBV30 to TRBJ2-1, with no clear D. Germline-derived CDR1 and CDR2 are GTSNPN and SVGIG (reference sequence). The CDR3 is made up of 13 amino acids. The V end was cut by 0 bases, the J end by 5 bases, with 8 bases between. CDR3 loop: CAWSVSHNNEQFF. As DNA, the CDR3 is TGTGCCTGGAGTGTCTCCCACAACAATGAGCAGTTCTTC.

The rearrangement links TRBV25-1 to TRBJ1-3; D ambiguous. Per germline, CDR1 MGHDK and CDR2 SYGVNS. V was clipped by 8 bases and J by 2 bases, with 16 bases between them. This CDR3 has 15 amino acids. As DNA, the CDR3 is TGTGCCAGCCCGAGACGTGGACTAGCTGGAAACACCATATATTTT. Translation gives CASPRRGLAGNTIYF.

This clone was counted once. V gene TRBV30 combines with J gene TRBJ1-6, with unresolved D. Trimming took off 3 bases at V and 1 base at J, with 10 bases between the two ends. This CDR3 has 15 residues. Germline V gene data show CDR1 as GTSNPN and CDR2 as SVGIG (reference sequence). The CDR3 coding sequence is TGTGCCTGGAGCGTTGGCGGATCCTATAATTCACCCCTCCACTTT. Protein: CAWSVGGSYNSPLHF.

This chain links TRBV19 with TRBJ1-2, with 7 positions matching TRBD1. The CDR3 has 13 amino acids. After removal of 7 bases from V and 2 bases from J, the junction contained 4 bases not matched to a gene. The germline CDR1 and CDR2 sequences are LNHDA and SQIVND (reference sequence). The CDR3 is CASNSQGNYGYTF. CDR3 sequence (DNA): TGTGCCAGTAACTCACAGGGGAACTATGGCTACACCTTC.

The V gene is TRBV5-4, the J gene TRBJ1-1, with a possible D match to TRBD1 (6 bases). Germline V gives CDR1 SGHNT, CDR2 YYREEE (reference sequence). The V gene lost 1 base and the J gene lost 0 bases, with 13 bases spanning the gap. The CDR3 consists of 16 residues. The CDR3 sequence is CASSLKTGPMNTEAFF. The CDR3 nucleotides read TGTGCCAGCAGCTTGAAGACAGGACCCATGAACACTGAAGCTTTCTTT.

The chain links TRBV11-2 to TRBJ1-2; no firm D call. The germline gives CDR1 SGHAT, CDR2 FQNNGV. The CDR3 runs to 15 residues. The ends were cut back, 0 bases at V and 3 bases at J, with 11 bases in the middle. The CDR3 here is CASSLDLSYHYGYTF. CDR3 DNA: TGTGCCAGCAGCTTAGATCTTTCCTACCACTATGGCTACACCTTC.

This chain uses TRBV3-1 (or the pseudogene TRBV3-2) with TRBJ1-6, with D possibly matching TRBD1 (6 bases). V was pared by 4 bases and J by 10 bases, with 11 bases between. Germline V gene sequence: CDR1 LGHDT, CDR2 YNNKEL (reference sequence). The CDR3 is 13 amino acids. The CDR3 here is CASSRQAGSPLHF. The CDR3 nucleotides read TGTGCCAGCAGCCGACAGGCTGGATCACCCCTCCACTTT.

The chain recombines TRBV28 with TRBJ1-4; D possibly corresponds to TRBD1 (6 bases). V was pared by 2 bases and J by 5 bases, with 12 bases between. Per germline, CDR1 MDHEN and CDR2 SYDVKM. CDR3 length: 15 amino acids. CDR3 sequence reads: CASSLGGAFNEKLFF. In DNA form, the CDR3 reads TGTGCCAGCAGTTTAGGGGGGGCCTTCAATGAAAAACTGTTTTTT.

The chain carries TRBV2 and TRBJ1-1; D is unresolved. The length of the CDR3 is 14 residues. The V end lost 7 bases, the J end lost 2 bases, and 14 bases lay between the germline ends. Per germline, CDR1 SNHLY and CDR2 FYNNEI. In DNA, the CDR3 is TGTGCCAGCACCGGGCCTACAGCAAACACTGAAGCTTTCTTT. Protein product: CASTGPTANTEAFF.

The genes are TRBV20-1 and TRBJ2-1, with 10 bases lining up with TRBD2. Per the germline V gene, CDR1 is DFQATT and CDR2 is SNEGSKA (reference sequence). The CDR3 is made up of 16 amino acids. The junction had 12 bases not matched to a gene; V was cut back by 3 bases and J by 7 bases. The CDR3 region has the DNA TGCAGTGCTAGTTCGAGAGGAAGTAGCGGGGGGAATGAGCAGTTCTTC. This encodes CSASSRGSSGGNEQFF.

The CDR3 DNA follows: TGCGCCAGCAGCCTTAGAATAGTGGAGACCCAGTACTTC. It codes for CASSLRIVETQYF. The rearrangement joins TRBV4-1 to TRBJ2-5; D remains unclear. Germline CDR1 is MGHRA and CDR2 is YSYEKL. This CDR3 has 13 amino acids. Trimming pared 4 bases from V and 5 bases from J, leaving 11 bases between.

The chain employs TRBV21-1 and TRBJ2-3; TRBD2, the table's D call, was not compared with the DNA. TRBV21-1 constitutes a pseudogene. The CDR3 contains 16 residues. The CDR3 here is CASSTYSGRAEDTQYF. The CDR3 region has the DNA TGTGCCAGCAGCACCTATAGCGGGAGGGCGGAGGATACGCAGTATTTT.

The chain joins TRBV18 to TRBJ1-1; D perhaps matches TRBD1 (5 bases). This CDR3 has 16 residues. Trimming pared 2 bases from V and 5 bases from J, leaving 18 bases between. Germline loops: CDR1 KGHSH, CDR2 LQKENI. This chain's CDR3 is CASSPGSRGVGTEAFF. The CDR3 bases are TGTGCCAGCTCACCAGGGTCTAGGGGAGTTGGGACTGAAGCTTTCTTT. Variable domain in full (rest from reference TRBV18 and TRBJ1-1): NAGVMQNPRHLVRRRGQEARLRCSPMKGHSHVYWYRQLPEEGLKFMVYLQKENIIDESGMPKERFSAEFPKEGPSILRIQQVVRGDSAAYFCASSPGSRGVGTEAFFGQGTRLTVV.

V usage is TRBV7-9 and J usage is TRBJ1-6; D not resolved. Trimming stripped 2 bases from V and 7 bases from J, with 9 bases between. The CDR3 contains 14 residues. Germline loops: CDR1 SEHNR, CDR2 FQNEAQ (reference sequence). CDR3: CASSLSVGNSPLHF. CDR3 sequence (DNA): TGTGCCAGCAGCTTATCTGTTGGAAATTCACCCCTCCACTTT. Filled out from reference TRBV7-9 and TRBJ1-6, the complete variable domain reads DTGVSQNPRHKITKRGQNVTFRCDPISEHNRLYWYRQTLGQGPEFLTYFQNEAQLEKSRLLSDRFSAERPKGSFSTLEIQRTEQGDSAMYLCASSLSVGNSPLHFGNGTRLTVT.